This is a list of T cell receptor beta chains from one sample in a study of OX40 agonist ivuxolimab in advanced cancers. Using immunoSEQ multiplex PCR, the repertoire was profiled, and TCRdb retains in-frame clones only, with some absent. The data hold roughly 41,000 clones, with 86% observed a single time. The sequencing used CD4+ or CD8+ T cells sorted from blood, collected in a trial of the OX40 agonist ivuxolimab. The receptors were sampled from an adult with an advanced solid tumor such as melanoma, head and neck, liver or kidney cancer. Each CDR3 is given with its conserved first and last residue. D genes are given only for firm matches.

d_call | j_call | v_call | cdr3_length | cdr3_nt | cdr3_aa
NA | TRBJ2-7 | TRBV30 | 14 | TGTGCCTGGATGAATGGGGTCGGCTCCTACGAGCAGTACTTC | CAWMNGVGSYEQYF
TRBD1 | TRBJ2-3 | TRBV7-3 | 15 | TGTGCCAGCAGCTTTCCCGGGACAGGGAGCGATACGCAGTATTTT | CASSFPGTGSDTQYF
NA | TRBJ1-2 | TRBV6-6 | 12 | TGTGCCAGCAGGGCGGGGCTATATGGCTACACCTTC | CASRAGLYGYTF
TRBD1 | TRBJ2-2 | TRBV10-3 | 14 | TGTGCCATCAGCCCGACAGGGGGCGCCGGGGAGCTGTTTTTT | CAISPTGGAGELFF
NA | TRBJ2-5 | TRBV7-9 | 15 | TGTGCCAGCAGCCCCCAAAGCACGGCGGTGGAGACCCAGTACTTC | CASSPQSTAVETQYF
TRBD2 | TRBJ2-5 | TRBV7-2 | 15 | TGTGCCAGCGGGCCCCTCGGGGGGGCCAGTGAGACCCAGTACTTC | CASGPLGGASETQYF
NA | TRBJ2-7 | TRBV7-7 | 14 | TGTGCTAGCAGCTTAAACAGGAGACCCAACGAGCAGTACTTC | CASSLNRRPNEQYF
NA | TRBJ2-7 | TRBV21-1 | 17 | TGTGCCAGCAGCAAAGAAAGGTCCGGGACAGGGGAGGACGAGCAGTACTTC | CASSKERSGTGEDEQYF
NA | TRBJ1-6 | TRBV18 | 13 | TGTGCCAGCTCGGACTCCTATAATTCACCCCTCCACTTT | CASSDSYNSPLHF
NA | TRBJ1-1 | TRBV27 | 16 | TGTGCCAGCAGTCCGTTCACAGGGACCCGGAACACTGAAGCTTTCTTT | CASSPFTGTRNTEAFF
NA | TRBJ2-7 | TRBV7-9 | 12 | TGTGCCAGCAGCTTATCTCTTGACGAGCAGTACTTC | CASSLSLDEQYF
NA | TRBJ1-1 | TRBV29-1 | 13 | TGCAGCGTCCAGGGGACTTTAAACACTGAAGCTTTCTTT | CSVQGTLNTEAFF
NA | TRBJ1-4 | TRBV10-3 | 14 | TGTGCCATCAGTGAGTCTGGGGGGCGGGAAAAACTGTTTTTT | CAISESGGREKLFF
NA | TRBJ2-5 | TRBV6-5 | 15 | TGTGCCAACCATCAGGGACGGCCCCTTCGGGAGACCCAGTACTTC | CANHQGRPLRETQYF
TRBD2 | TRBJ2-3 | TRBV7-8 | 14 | TGTGCCAGCAGCTCTAGCGGGGGGACAGATACGCAGTATTTT | CASSSSGGTDTQYF